The 12 T cell receptor beta chains given below trace back to one sample, sequenced in a study of OX40 agonist ivuxolimab in advanced cancers. Clones were read by immunoSEQ multiplex PCR, and TCRdb kept only the in-frame ones, dropping some. The sample lists roughly 35,000 clones, more than 75% seen once, with about 2% in the top ten. The sequences come from CD4+ or CD8+ T cells sorted from blood, collected in a trial of the OX40 agonist ivuxolimab. Receptors were obtained from an adult with an advanced solid tumor such as melanoma, head and neck, liver or kidney cancer.

This chain uses TRBV15 with TRBJ1-4, with a tentative D call TRBD1 (5 bases). CDR3 length equals 12 residues. V was shortened by 6 bases and J by 8 bases, with 10 bases between the two germline ends. Germline-derived CDR1 and CDR2 are LNHNV and YYDKDF (reference sequence). Written as DNA, the CDR3 is TGTGCCACCAGGTTTGGGGGAGAAAAACTGTTTTTT. It yields the protein CATRFGGEKLFF.

CDR3 in DNA: TGTGCCAGCAGCCAAGATCTCTACGAGCAGTACTTC. This encodes CASSQDLYEQYF. The genes are TRBV4-2 and TRBJ2-7; D not resolved. V lost 0 bases and J lost 3, with 3 bases in between. This CDR3 has 12 amino acids. CDR1 LGHNA and CDR2 YNFKEQ come from the germline V gene.

The chain is built from TRBV6-6 and TRBJ1-5; D gene ambiguous. Between the trimmed V and J ends, which lost 4 bases and 4 bases, there was a span of 5 bases. The CDR3 runs 12 residues. Germline loops: CDR1 MNHNY, CDR2 SVGAGI (reference sequence). DNA for the CDR3: TGTGCCAGCAGTTTCTCAAATCAGCCCCAGCATTTT. Its translation: CASSFSNQPQHF.

This rearrangement joins TRBV5-4 to TRBJ2-2; D remains unclear. This CDR3 is built from 14 residues. With 2 bases removed from V and 6 bases from J, the gap between germline ends came to 11 bases. Germline CDR1 SGHNT, CDR2 YYREEE (reference sequence). CDR3 DNA: TGTGCCAGCAGCTTCGGTGTAGTTGCCGGGGAGCTGTTTTTT. Translation: CASSFGVVAGELFF.

The J gene is TRBJ1-5, the V gene TRBV2; D is uncertain. Germline V CDR1 and CDR2: SNHLY, FYNNEI. V lost 3 bases and J 3 bases, leaving 6 bases between the germline ends. The CDR3 is 13 residues long. CDR3 in amino acids: CASSDSFNQPQHF. The CDR3 region has the DNA TGTGCCAGCAGTGACAGCTTCAATCAGCCCCAGCATTTT.

V and J are TRBV12-2 and TRBJ2-7; the table's TRBD2 call for D was not verified on the DNA. TRBV12-2 is a pseudogene locus. This CDR3 contains 15 residues. The CDR3 loop reads CASRLAGGPFYEQYF. DNA of the CDR3: TGTGCAAGTCGCTTGGCGGGAGGGCCGTTTTACGAGCAGTACTTC.

The chain combines TRBV30 with TRBJ2-5; no reliable D call. V lost 3 bases to trimming and J lost 3 bases, with 5 bases between them. This CDR3 is 11 amino acids long. CDR1 GTSNPN and CDR2 SVGIG come from the germline V gene (reference sequence). Here the CDR3 reads CAWSPKETQYF. CDR3 bases: TGTGCCTGGAGCCCAAAAGAGACCCAGTACTTC.

The chain employs TRBV9 and TRBJ2-5; unclear D gene. This CDR3 has 14 amino acids. V was shortened by 0 bases and J by 2 bases, with 8 bases between the two germline ends. From germline, CDR1 is SGDLS and CDR2 YYNGEE. DNA for the CDR3: TGTGCCAGCAGCGTAGCTGCCGGACAAGAGACCCAGTACTTC. Protein product: CASSVAAGQETQYF.

The chain employs TRBV27 and TRBJ2-2; possible D gene TRBD2, 6 bases. The V end was cut by 0 bases, the J end by 4 bases, with 6 bases between. There are 14 residues in the CDR3. Germline CDR1 and CDR2: MNHEY and SMNVEV (reference sequence). CDR3 coding DNA: TGTGCCAGCAGTTTATCGGGGGGCACCGGGGAGCTGTTTTTT. This gives the protein CASSLSGGTGELFF.

The rearrangement links TRBV6-5 to TRBJ1-5, with TRBD1 identical over 9 bases. Unmatched junction bases numbered 3, after V lost 6 bases and J lost 0 bases. This CDR3 is 15 amino acids long. Looked up from germline, CDR1 is MNHEY and CDR2 is SVGAGI. CDR3 in DNA: TGTGCCAGCAGCAGGACAGGGGATAGCAATCAGCCCCAGCATTTT. Translation: CASSRTGDSNQPQHF.

This clone is a singleton in its sample. V is TRBV7-8 and J is TRBJ2-5; the D is unclear. The CDR3 spans 14 residues. Germline V gene lookup returns CDR1 SGHVS and CDR2 FQNEAQ. With 5 bases removed from V and 2 bases from J, the gap between germline ends came to 12 bases. The CDR3 DNA reads TGTGCCAGCAGCATGGGCGCAACGCAAGAGACCCAGTACTTC. It encodes CASSMGATQETQYF.

The V call is TRBV9, the J call TRBJ1-4; no definite D call. CDR3 length: 15 residues. Trimming left V 3 bases short and J 8 bases short, with 17 bases between. CDR1 SGDLS and CDR2 YYNGEE come from the germline V gene. CDR3 region: CASSADHGFMEKLFF. As DNA, the CDR3 is TGTGCCAGCAGCGCCGACCACGGGTTTATGGAAAAACTGTTTTTT.